A single sample gave rise to the 21 T cell receptor beta chains below, sequenced in a study of tumor and adjacent non-tumor tissue in lung cancer. RNA was extracted from bulk tissue without any cell sorting. More than 3 cm separated this lung sample from the edge of the tumor. TCRbeta libraries were built with three rounds of nested PCR, modified from ARM-PCR. TCRdb reprocessed the multiplex PCR reads with MiXCR, giving one entry per CDR3 protein. Among 98,000 or so distinct CDR3 sequences listed, approximately 80% were seen once. The sequencing input was distant non-tumor lung tissue. The receptors were sampled from a man between 60 and 70 years old with small cell lung cancer.

Note on this clonotype: One end of the junction does not line up with germline, which may come from a read error. The rearrangement joins TRBV10-3 to TRBJ2-5, with a tentative D call TRBD1 (5 bases). The germline V gene has CDR1 ENHRY and CDR2 SYGVKD. This CDR3 spans 12 amino acids. The CDR3 coding sequence is TGTGCCATCTGTGCCAGGGAAGAGACCCAATACTTC. Its protein product is CAICAREETQYF.

The chain is built from TRBV12-3 or TRBV12-4 and TRBJ1-2; 7 nucleotides agree with TRBD1. Trimming took 3 bases from V and 10 from J; bases not matched to a gene: 14. This CDR3 is 15 amino acids long. As DNA, the CDR3 is TGTGCCAGCAGTTTCGCAGTGGCAGGGGGTGGCGACTACACCTTC. Amino acid sequence: CASSFAVAGGGDYTF.

Worth noting for this clonotype: This is likely a read error, given that the CDR3 carries no conserved phenylalanine or tryptophan at its end. The limits of the CDR3 on the DNA are not certain, so only TCRdb's listed CDR3 is given. J is TRBJ2-7 and V is TRBV24-1; the table's TRBD2 call for D was not verified on the DNA. CDR1 is KGHDR, CDR2 SFDVKD, per germline. Both ends counted, the CDR3 spans 16 residues. The CDR3 loop reads CATSDSGTSGEYEQCL.

CDR3 nucleotide sequence: TGTGCCACGGAACCGAGGAACACGGTTGACTATACCTTC. Encoded protein: CATEPRNTVDYTF. The chain links TRBV5-4 to TRBJ1-2; D gene unclear. The germline gives CDR1 SGHNT, CDR2 YYREEE (reference sequence). This CDR3 has 13 residues. V was shortened by 9 bases and J by 14 bases, with 26 bases between the two germline ends.

Notes on this clonotype: A single base separates this from a much larger clone, so it may be a read error. V gene TRBV20-1 combines with J gene TRBJ2-5, with 9 bases aligning to TRBD1. V gave up 2 bases and J gave up 0 bases; unmatched junction bases: 10. Germline values: CDR1 DFQATT, CDR2 SNEGSKA (reference sequence). The CDR3 is made up of 17 amino acids. CDR3 bases: TGCAGTGCTAGAAGAATTGACAGGGGGTTATACCAAGAGACCCAGTACTTC. Protein product: CSARRIDRGLYQETQYF.

In regard to this clonotype: Germline and junction disagree at one end, which may indicate a read error. DNA for the CDR3: TGTGCCAGCAACTTGGCCCCCGGGACAGCGAACACTGAAGTTTTCTTT. Its translation: CASNLAPGTANTEVFF. V is TRBV5-6 and J is TRBJ1-1, with 7 bases fitting TRBD1. Germline V lookup: CDR1 SGHDT, CDR2 YYEEEE. The CDR3 runs to 16 residues.

In the case of this clonotype: A read error is likely, as this CDR3 ends without the conserved phenylalanine or tryptophan. The chain links TRBV7-9 to TRBJ2-1; D is perhaps TRBD2 (5 bases). The CDR3 spans 15 residues. The germline CDR1 and CDR2 sequences are SEHNR and FQNEAQ (reference sequence). The CDR3 protein is CANSSRAALYNEQFI. The CDR3, as DNA: TGTGCCAACAGCTCCCGAGCGGCGCTTTACAATGAGCAGTTCATC.

The chain uses TRBV29-1 and TRBJ2-7, with a tentative D call TRBD2 (6 bases). This CDR3 is built from 12 residues. Germline V lookup: CDR1 SQVTM, CDR2 ANQGSEA. CDR3 bases: TGCAACGTATGGACCGGGGGAAACGAGCAGTACGTC. It codes for CNVWTGGNEQYV.

The chain joins TRBV6-6 to TRBJ2-7, with TRBD1 as a possible D gene (6 bases). This CDR3 region has 13 residues. Germline CDR1 is MNHNY and CDR2 is SVGAGI (reference sequence). This CDR3 reads CACSGRGSYEQYV. The CDR3 DNA follows: TGTGCCTGCAGTGGCAGGGGCTCCTACGAGCAATACGTC.

A single count supports this clonotype. The chain couples TRBV10-2 to TRBJ2-7; possibly TRBD2 for D (6 bases). V shed 7 bases and J shed 3 bases, with 19 bases lying between them. From germline, CDR1 is WSHSY and CDR2 SAAADI. This CDR3 has 15 residues. The CDR3 DNA reads as TGCGCCAGCAATGACAGTGGGGGAGGCAACTACGAGCAGTACTTC. This gives the protein CASNDSGGGNYEQYF.

On this clonotype itself: The junction differs from germline at one of its ends, possibly a read error. V and J are TRBV12-3 or TRBV12-4 and TRBJ2-5, with D possibly TRBD2 on 6 matching bases. This CDR3 region has 13 residues. The CDR3: CASSLGRDVAQYF. CDR3 nucleotide sequence: TGTGCCAGCAGTTTGGGGCGGGATGTGGCCCAGTATTTC.

The chain employs TRBV11-2 and TRBJ2-1; no firm D call. Trimming cost V 11 bases and J 5 bases, with 19 bases left between them. Germline V gene sequence: CDR1 SGHAT, CDR2 FQNNGV. CDR3 length: 14 amino acids. The CDR3 bases are TGTGCCTGCCAGAAGTGGCTGGGTGACAATGAGCAGTTCTTC. Translation: CACQKWLGDNEQFF.

Comment on this clonotype: At one end, the junction sequence differs from germline, possibly due to a read error. The chain employs TRBV24-1 and TRBJ1-2; D is uncertain. The germline V gene encodes CDR1 KGHDR and CDR2 SFDVKD. The length of the CDR3 is 12 residues. CDR3 sequence (DNA): TGTGCCACCAGTGACCGAAATTATGGCTACAGCTTC. The encoded protein is CATSDRNYGYSF.

As for this clonotype: A single base separates this from a much larger clone, so it may be a read error. The gene calls are TRBV5-1 and TRBJ2-2; D unclear. Germline V gene lookup returns CDR1 SGHRS and CDR2 YFSETQ. Trimming left V 6 bases short and J 3 bases short, with 9 bases between. CDR3 size: 13 residues. CDR3 coding DNA: TGCGCCAGCATCTCGAAGCACACCGGGGAGCTGTTTTTT. Its protein product is CASISKHTGELFF.

This clonotype was detected only a few times. Since a much larger clone is just one base distant, this may be a read error. This chain connects TRBV7-8 to TRBJ1-5; D remains ambiguous. The CDR3 has 13 amino acids. Germline CDR1 reads SGHVS; CDR2 reads FQNEAQ. This chain's CDR3 is CASSLSRNQLQHF. Here the CDR3 DNA reads TGTGCCAGCAGCTTAAGTAGGAATCAGCTCCAGCATTTT.

For this clonotype: One end of the junction is discordant with germline, which a read error may explain. The chain combines TRBV6-6 with TRBJ1-1, with TRBD1 identical over 7 bases. This CDR3 spans 13 amino acids. The V gene's germline CDR1 is MNHNY and CDR2 SVGAGI (reference sequence). This chain's CDR3 is CASSDRQGTEVLF. The CDR3 nucleotides read TGTGCCAGCAGCGATCGACAGGGCACTGAAGTTTTATTT.

This sequence joins TRBV11-2 and TRBJ2-7; D gene ambiguous. Germline values: CDR1 SGHAT, CDR2 FQNNGV. The CDR3 extends over 14 amino acids. The CDR3 reads CASSPDSTSYVPNV. CDR3 DNA sequence: TGTGCCAGCAGCCCCGACTCGACCTCCTACGTGCCGAACGTC.

This clonotype was seen repeatedly, ten times or more. The gene calls are TRBV30 and TRBJ1-3; D gene uncertain. The V end lost 4 bases, the J end lost 0 bases, and 4 bases lay between the germline ends. The CDR3 is 12 amino acids. Looked up from germline, CDR1 is GTSNPN and CDR2 is SVGIG (reference sequence). CDR3 in amino acids: CAWNPSGNTIYF. The CDR3 nucleotides read TGTGCCTGGAATCCCTCTGGAAACACCATATATTTT.

As to this clonotype: As the CDR3 is not closed by the conserved phenylalanine or tryptophan, this likely results from a read error. The CDR3 DNA reads TGCGCCAGCAGCGCCGAACAGGGCGCGCGGCCTTTGCAGTTCTTA. Its translation: CASSAEQGARPLQFL. The chain is built from TRBV10-1 and TRBJ2-1, with D maybe TRBD1 (6 bases). The V and J ends lost 6 bases and 12 bases respectively, with 24 bases between them. This CDR3 is built from 15 residues. Germline V gene data show CDR1 as WNHNN and CDR2 as SYGVQD (reference sequence).

A note on this clonotype: A junction end diverges from the germline sequence, so it may reflect a read error. V is TRBV18 and J is TRBJ2-1, with no clear D. Germline loops: CDR1 KGHSH, CDR2 LQKENI. CDR3 length: 11 residues. The CDR3 coding sequence is TGTGCCAGCTCACCAGGGAATGAGCAGCTCTTC. Its protein product is CASSPGNEQLF.

As for this clonotype: One end of the junction is discordant with germline, which a read error may explain. The chain couples TRBV28 to TRBJ2-2; D is possibly TRBD2 (6 bases). From germline, CDR1 is MDHEN and CDR2 SYDVKM. The CDR3 has 12 amino acids. The CDR3 DNA reads as TGTACCAGCCGGGAGCCAGCCGGGGAGCTGTTTTTT. Translated, it gives CTSREPAGELFF. The full variable domain, its missing parts supplied by reference TRBV28 and TRBJ2-2, is DVKVTQSSRYLVKRTGEKVFLECVQDMDHENMFWYRQDPGLGLRLIYFSYDVKMKEKGDIPEGYSVSREKKERFSLILESASTNQTSMYLCTSREPAGELFFGEGSRLTVL.